This T cell receptor (beta chain) derives from a study of radiotherapy plus CTLA-4 blockade in lung cancer. Findings of the study overall: Strongest reported response predictors: early blood clone changes and post-radiation interferon-beta. Blood TCR clones of tumor origin expanded after radiotherapy plus ipilimumab.

Profiling relied on immunoSEQ multiplex PCR, and the TCRdb table lists in-frame clones only, not all of them. The sample consists of 13,000 or so clones, around 84% of them appearing once. This clone has a single count. Its antigen is not known. Focal radiation with ipilimumab CTLA-4 blockade was given to patients with chemo-refractory metastatic non-small-cell lung cancer. This clonotype originated in a human donor with non-small cell lung cancer that progressed on radiotherapy plus ipilimumab. The specimen comprised peripheral blood, sampled from a patient treated with radiotherapy plus ipilimumab.

The CDR3 here is CASSAPLGSGGAGEQFF. CDR3 sequence (DNA): TGTGCCAGCAGTGCACCTCTGGGTAGCGGGGGGGCAGGGGAGCAGTTCTTC. This sequence joins TRBV27 and TRBJ2-1; 11 bases map to TRBD2. Trimming removed 5 bases from V and 10 bases from J; junction bases left unmatched: 16. This CDR3 has 17 residues. Germline V CDR1 and CDR2: MNHEY, SMNVEV (reference sequence).